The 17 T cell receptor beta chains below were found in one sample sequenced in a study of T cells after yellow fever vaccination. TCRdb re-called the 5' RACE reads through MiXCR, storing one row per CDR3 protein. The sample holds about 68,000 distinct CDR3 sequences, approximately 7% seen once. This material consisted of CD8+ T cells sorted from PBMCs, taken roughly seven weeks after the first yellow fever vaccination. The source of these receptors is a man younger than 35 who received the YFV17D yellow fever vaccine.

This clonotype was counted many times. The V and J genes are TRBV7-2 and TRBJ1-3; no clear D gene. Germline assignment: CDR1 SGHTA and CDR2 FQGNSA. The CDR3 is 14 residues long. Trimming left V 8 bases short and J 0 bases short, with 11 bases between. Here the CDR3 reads CASSRVFSGNTIYF. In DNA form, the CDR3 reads TGTGCCAGCTCAAGGGTTTTCTCTGGAAACACCATATATTTT.

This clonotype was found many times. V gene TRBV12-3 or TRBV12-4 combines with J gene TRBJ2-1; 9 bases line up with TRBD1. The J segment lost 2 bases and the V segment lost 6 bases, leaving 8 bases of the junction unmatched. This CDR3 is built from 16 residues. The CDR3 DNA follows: TGTGCCAGCAGCCAACTCGGGACAGGGCCCTACAATGAGCAGTTCTTC. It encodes CASSQLGTGPYNEQFF.

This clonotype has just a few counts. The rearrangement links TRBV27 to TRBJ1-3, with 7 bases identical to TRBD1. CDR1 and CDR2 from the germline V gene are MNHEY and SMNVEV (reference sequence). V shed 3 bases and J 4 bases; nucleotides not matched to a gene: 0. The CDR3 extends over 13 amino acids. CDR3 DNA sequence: TGTGCCAGCAGTTTGGGACAGGGAAACACCATATATTTT. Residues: CASSLGQGNTIYF.

CDR3 nucleotides: TGTGCCAGCAGCCCCCGGGGGGCGAGCGAGCAGTACTTC. Translation: CASSPRGASEQYF. The chain combines TRBV9 with TRBJ2-7, with D possibly TRBD2 on 7 matching bases. The V end lost 4 bases, the J end lost 6 bases, and 14 bases lay between the germline ends. This CDR3 comprises 13 residues. The germline V gene encodes CDR1 SGDLS and CDR2 YYNGEE. The full variable domain, rest sourced from reference TRBV9 and TRBJ2-7, is DSGVTQTPKHLITATGQRVTLRCSPRSGDLSVYWYQQSLDQGLQFLIQYYNGEERAKGNILERFSAQQFPDLHSELNLSSLELGDSALYFCASSPRGASEQYFGPGTRLTVT.

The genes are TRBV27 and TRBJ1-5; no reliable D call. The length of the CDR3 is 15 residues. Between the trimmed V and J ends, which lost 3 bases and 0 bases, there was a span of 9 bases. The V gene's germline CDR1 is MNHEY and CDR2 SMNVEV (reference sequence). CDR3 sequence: CASSFLPHSNQPQHF. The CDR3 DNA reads TGTGCCAGCAGTTTCCTCCCACATAGCAATCAGCCCCAGCATTTT.

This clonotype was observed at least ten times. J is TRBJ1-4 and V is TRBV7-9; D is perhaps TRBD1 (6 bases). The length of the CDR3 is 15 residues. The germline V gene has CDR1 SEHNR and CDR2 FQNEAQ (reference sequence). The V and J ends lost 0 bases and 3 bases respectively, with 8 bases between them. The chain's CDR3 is CASSLASGANEKLFF. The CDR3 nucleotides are TGTGCCAGCAGCTTAGCGTCAGGGGCTAATGAAAAACTGTTTTTT. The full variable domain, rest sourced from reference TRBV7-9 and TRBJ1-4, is DTGVSQNPRHKITKRGQNVTFRCDPISEHNRLYWYRQTLGQGPEFLTYFQNEAQLEKSRLLSDRFSAERPKGSFSTLEIQRTEQGDSAMYLCASSLASGANEKLFFGSGTQLSVL.

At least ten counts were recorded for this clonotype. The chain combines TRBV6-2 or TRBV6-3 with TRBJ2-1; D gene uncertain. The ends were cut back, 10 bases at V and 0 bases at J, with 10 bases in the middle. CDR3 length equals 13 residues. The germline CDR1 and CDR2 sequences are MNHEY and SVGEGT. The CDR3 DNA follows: TGTGCCACCGCTCTATACTCCTACAATGAGCAGTTCTTC. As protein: CATALYSYNEQFF.

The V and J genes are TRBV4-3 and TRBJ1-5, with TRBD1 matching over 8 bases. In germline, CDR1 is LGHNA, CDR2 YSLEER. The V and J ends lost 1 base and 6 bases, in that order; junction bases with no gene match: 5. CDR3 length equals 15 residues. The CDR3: CASSQGWTGRQPQHF. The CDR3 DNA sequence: TGCGCCAGCAGCCAAGGGTGGACAGGGCGTCAGCCCCAGCATTTT.

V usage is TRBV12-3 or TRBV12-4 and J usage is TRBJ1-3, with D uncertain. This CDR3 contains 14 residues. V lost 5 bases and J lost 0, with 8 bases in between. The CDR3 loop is CASSVEDSGNTIYF. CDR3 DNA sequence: TGTGCCAGCAGTGTTGAAGACTCTGGAAACACCATATATTTT.

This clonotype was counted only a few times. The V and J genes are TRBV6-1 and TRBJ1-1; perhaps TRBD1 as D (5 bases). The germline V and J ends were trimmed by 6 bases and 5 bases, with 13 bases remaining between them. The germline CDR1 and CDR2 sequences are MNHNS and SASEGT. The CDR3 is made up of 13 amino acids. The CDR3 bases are TGTGCCAGCAGCAGGGACCCCCGGACTGAAGCTTTCTTT. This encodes CASSRDPRTEAFF.

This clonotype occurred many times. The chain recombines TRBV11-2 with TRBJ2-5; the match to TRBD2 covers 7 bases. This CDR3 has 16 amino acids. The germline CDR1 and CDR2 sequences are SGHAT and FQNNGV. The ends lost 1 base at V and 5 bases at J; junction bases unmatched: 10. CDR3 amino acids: CASSLAQGGMMETQYF. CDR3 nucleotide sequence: TGTGCCAGCAGCTTAGCGCAGGGAGGGATGATGGAGACCCAGTACTTC.

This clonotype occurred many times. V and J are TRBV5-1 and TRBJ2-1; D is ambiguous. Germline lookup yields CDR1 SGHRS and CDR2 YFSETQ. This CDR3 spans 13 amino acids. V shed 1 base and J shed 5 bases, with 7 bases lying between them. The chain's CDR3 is CASSLYKDNEQFF. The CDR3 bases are TGCGCCAGCAGCTTGTATAAGGACAATGAGCAGTTCTTC.

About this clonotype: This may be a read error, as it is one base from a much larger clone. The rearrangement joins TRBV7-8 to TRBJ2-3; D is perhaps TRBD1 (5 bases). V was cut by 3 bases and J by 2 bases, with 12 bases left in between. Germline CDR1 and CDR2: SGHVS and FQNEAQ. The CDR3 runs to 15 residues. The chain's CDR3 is CASSFVVRDTDTQYF. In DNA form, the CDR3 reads TGTGCCAGCAGCTTCGTCGTCAGGGACACAGATACGCAGTATTTT.

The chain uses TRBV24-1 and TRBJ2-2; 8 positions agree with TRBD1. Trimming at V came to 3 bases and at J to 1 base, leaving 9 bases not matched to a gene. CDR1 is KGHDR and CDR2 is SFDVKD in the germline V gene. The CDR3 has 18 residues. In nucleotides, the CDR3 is TGTGCCACCAGTGATGGGGACAGGAAAAAGCTGAACACCGGGGAGCTGTTTTTT. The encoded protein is CATSDGDRKKLNTGELFF.

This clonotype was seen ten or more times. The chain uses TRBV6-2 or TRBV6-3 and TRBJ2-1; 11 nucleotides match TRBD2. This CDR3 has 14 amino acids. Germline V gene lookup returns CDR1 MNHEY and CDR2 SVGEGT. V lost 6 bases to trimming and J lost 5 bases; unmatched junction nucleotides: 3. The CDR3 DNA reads TGTGCCAGCAGCGGGACTAGCGGTAACAATGAGCAGTTCTTC. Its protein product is CASSGTSGNNEQFF.

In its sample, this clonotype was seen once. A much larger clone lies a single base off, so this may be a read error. The CDR3 is CPSSLNSGASQPQHF. For the CDR3, the DNA is TGTCCCAGCAGTCTCAATTCAGGGGCGTCCCAGCCCCAGCATTTT. The rearrangement links TRBV27 to TRBJ1-5; possible D gene TRBD1, 6 bases. Germline values: CDR1 MNHEY, CDR2 SMNVEV (reference sequence). The CDR3 totals 15 residues.

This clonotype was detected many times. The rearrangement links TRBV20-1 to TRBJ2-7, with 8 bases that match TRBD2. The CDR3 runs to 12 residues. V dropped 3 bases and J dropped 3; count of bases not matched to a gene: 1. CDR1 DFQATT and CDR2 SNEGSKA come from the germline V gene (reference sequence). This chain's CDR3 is CSARAGGYEQYV. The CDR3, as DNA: TGCAGTGCTAGGGCGGGGGGCTACGAGCAGTACGTC.